The present T cell receptor beta chain was sequenced within a study of cytomegalovirus exposure and HLA in healthy donors. Study details: An earlier analysis identified 117 million unique TCR beta sequences in some 180 million T cells.

This clone was seen more than once but under ten times. Its antigen is currently unknown. The CDR3 covers 15 residues. The ends were cut back, 0 bases at V and 3 bases at J, with 8 bases in the middle. Per the germline V gene, CDR1 is SNHLY and CDR2 is FYNNEI. Vbeta (60) and Jbeta (13) primers were used in the PCR. The table came from immunoSEQ multiplex PCR; TCRdb's copy has only in-frame clones and leaves some out. The table lists about 140,000 clones, around 73% of them singletons, with 2.5% to 3% in the top ten. Whole-study findings and limits: A later analysis linked a missense DCLRE1C variant to TCR beta V- and J-gene trimming. Usually a TCR sequence was rare, but some public TCRs were found in many donors. Among immune exposure information, only CMV serostatus was available.

The clonotype was recovered from a female donor in good health and CMV-seronegative. The sequencing input was PBMCs. The chain joins TRBV2 to TRBJ1-4, with no clear D. As DNA, the CDR3 is TGTGCCAGCAGTGAAGCACCCCGGGCTAATGAAAAACTGTTTTTT. Residues: CASSEAPRANEKLFF.